This T cell receptor beta chain came from a study of blood T cell repertoires in COVID-19 (dated by TCRdb to the early 2020s). Study-wide context: Collaborator samples came from the United States, Italy and Spain and covered acute and convalescent phases of COVID-19. The prospective study material was composed of cDNA or gDNA derived from T cells, B-cell-depleted T cells, or PBMCs. Deeply sampled blood TCRbeta repertoires from subjects exposed to, actively infected with, or recovered from COVID-19 were included in the dataset. A freely available public database, intended as a resource for researchers studying the immune response to SARS-CoV-2, is where the repertoires were released. Samples were obtained from the ongoing ImmuneRACE study (first 160 participants) and from about 1,300 subjects provided by 6 global collaborators. The sample metadata nearly always contained a de-identified subject ID, COVID-19 status, age in years and sex. Where available, HLA class I and class II types were taken from metadata supplied by the sample provider and were not determined by assay-based typing.

Enrolling through a virtual design, the prospective study's participants ranged in age from roughly 18 to 95 years and lived across roughly 23 United States geographic areas. In the prospective study, cohorts were assigned on the basis of participant-reported clinical history obtained from a screening survey and a study questionnaire. A participant counted as exposed if, within 2 weeks of entering the study, that participant had been in contact with someone who had a PCR-confirmed or clinician-diagnosed COVID-19 case. In the prospective study, whole blood, serum and a nasopharyngeal or oropharyngeal swab were collected from each participant by mobile phlebotomists. Prospective study participants could optionally give additional blood draws and questionnaires over a roughly 2-month period. Prospective study blood samples were shipped either frozen or at room temperature before DNA extraction. The immunoSEQ Assay, a bias-controlled multiplex PCR, was used to amplify TCRbeta CDR3 regions from genomic DNA. The published analysis was carried out like this. Nucleated cell counts per sample were estimated from amplification of reference gene primers within the assay. Sequence reads were collapsed and filtered to measure the absolute abundance of every unique TCRbeta CDR3 rearrangement. Productive Simpson clonality was computed per sample as the square root of Simpson's diversity index over productive rearrangements. The table was pulled from immuneACCESS by TCRdb, which kept in-frame rearrangements only. Such tables lose some clones; where checked, under half of the loss comes from unresolved V genes, and the rest has no known cause. V and J calls and clone size are those listed in that table; D and trimming were worked out from the DNA. Counted in this sample were hundreds of thousands of clones; approximately 78% of them appeared once. The ten most abundant clones make up around 5% of the sample.

As to this clone: Its antigen is not yet known. No base-level quality is on record; no much larger clone is a single base apart.

On the study overall, not on this receptor specifically: The quantity of clinical and demographic metadata differed by source and by participant and was supplied without curation.

At the junction V is shortened by 1 base and J by 2 bases, with 14 bases in between. The cysteine opens and the phenylalanine closes a CDR3 of 16 amino acids. The sequence is cut down to CDR3 DNA, 48 bases in frame from base 1. Based on the germline V gene, the CDR1 and CDR2 sequences are SGHDT and YYEEEE. The sequenced material came from PBMCs or T cells enriched from blood (not recorded which). The clonotype was recovered from a man in his forties who had been exposed to COVID-19. The sequence links TRBV5-6 to TRBJ2-3, and possibly TRBD2, on 5 matching bases. The CDR3 reads CASSLYGSAPTDTQYF. The nucleotides are TGTGCCAGCAGCTTGTACGGTAGCGCCCCCACAGATACGCAGTATTTT.